This T cell receptor beta chain was captured in a study of monozygotic twins with inflammatory bowel disease. CDR1 LGHDT and CDR2 YNNKEL come from the germline V gene (reference sequence). The CDR3 covers 12 residues. Details on this clonotype: Its target is unknown.

The RNA usage for each TCR library was roughly 3,300 ng of total RNA. Reanalyzing the 5' RACE reads, TCRdb keeps one entry per CDR3 protein, without DNA. Its clone listing holds 350,000 to 400,000 distinct CDR3 sequences. Study-level findings and limits: Distinction of different T cell subtypes was not possible. Among twins, concordant and discordant pairs did not differ in repertoire similarity, possibly from limited power. In these data, no single strong IBD-associated signal or clonotype received support.

The clonotype was recovered from a human donor with ulcerative colitis or Crohn's disease, or a healthy co-twin of an affected twin (not recorded which). The sequencing sample was made of blood. This chain uses TRBV3-1 with TRBJ2-3. This chain's CDR3 is CASSQKHHTQYF.